This note documents a single T cell receptor (beta chain) sequence. Its antigen is not known. The data originate from a study of T cell repertoires in cytomegalovirus infection. At the level of the study: Evidence of both CMV infection and a matching HLA type came from public TCR beta signatures.

General observations from the study: Adding up the frequency of public TCR beta families identified people who carried CMV plus the relevant HLA. Clonotypes of TCR beta that were HLA-C-restricted and CMV-specific dominated the ex vivo response.

CDR1 is SEHNR and CDR2 is FQNEAQ in the germline V gene (reference sequence). The CDR3 is made up of 15 amino acids. Between the trimmed V and J ends, which lost 0 bases and 7 bases, there was a span of 12 bases. TCRdb reanalysed the reads using MiXCR and keeps one entry per CDR3 protein. The sample contains over 250,000 distinct CDR3 sequences, 25% of which appear only once. The sequence was obtained from a human donor in good health (CMV status not recorded). Some clones in this sample may be carry-over from other donors' samples. The sequencing sample was made of PBMCs. The rearrangement uses TRBV7-9 and TRBJ2-2; TRBD2 might be the D (5 bases). CDR3 protein: CASSLAVTEGGELFF. CDR3 nucleotides: TGTGCCAGCAGCTTAGCCGTTACCGAGGGCGGGGAGCTGTTTTTT.